The table lists the clone carrying this T cell receptor (beta chain) with a few counts. The antigen is undetermined. Every donor provided one heparinised blood draw, which averaged approximately 100 mL. Once sorted, every population was more than 95% pure. As every portion of the isolated RNA was reverse transcribed, the sequencing read expressed TCRB transcripts. Sequencing used immunoSEQ multiplex PCR; TCRdb keeps in-frame clones, though not all of them. The sample holds 400,000 or so clones, over 10% seen once. Germline CDR1 LNHNV, CDR2 YYDKDF (reference sequence). Trimming removed 11 bases at V and 16 bases at J, with 15 bases between. The CDR3 has 9 amino acids. These data are taken from a study of beta chain features in type 1 diabetes. Study observations and caveats: Patients with Type 1 diabetes showed moderately but significantly shorter TCRB CDR3s in all four CD4+ subsets.

This sequence was found in a woman under 30 with type 1 diabetes. Source material: naive CD4+ T cells from blood. This rearrangement joins TRBV15 to TRBJ2-1, with unresolved D. Here the CDR3 reads CARVFSLFF. CDR3 DNA sequence: TGTGCCCGCGTCTTTTCCCTTTTCTTC.